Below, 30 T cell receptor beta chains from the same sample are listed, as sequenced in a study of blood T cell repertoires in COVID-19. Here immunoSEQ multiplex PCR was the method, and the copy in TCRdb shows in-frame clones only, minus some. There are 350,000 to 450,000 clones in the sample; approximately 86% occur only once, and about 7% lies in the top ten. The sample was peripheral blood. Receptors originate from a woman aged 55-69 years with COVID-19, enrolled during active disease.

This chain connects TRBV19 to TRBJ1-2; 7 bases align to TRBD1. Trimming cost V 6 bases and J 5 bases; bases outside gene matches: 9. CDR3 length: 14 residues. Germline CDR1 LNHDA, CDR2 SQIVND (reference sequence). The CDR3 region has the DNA TGTGCCAGTAGCTCCGGGGACAGAAAGTATGGCTACACCTTC. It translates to CASSSGDRKYGYTF.

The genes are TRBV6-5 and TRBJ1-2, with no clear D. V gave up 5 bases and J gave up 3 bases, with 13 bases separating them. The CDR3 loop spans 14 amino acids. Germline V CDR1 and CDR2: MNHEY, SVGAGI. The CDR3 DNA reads TGTGCCAGCAGTCTGAGCAGGCGGGACTATGGCTACACCTTC. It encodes CASSLSRRDYGYTF.

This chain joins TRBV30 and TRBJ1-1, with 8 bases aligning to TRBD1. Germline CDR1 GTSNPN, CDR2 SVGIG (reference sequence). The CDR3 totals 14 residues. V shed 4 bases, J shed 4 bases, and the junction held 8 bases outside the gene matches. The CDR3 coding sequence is TGTGCCTGGACGTCCAGGGGGCTGGGCACTGAAGCTTTCTTT. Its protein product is CAWTSRGLGTEAFF.

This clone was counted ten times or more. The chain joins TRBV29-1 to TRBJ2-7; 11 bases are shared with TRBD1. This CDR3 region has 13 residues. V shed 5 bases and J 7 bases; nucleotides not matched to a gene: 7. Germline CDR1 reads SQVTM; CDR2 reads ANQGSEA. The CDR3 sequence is CSVRDRGTGEQYF. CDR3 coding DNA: TGCAGCGTTAGGGACAGGGGGACGGGAGAGCAGTACTTC.

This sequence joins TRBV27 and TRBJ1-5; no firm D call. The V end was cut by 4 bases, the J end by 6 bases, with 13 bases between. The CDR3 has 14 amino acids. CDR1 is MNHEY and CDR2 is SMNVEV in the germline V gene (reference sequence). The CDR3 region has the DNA TGTGCCAGCAGTTCCGAGGGCGGCGGTCAGCCCCAGCATTTT. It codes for CASSSEGGGQPQHF.

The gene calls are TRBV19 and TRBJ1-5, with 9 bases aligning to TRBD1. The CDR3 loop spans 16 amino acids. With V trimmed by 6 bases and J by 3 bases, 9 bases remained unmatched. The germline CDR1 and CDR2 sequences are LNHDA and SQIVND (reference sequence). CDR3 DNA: TGTGCCAGTAGCCCACAAGGACAGGGGATCAATCAGCCCCAGCATTTT. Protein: CASSPQGQGINQPQHF.

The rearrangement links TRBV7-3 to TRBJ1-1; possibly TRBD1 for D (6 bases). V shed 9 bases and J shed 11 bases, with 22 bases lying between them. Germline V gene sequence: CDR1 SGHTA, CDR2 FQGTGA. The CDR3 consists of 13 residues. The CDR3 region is CASSPQNQGTAFF. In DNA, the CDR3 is TGTGCCAGTTCACCCCAAAATCAGGGGACGGCTTTCTTT. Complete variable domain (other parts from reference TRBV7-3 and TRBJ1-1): GAGVSQTPSNKVTEKGKYVELRCDPISGHTALYWYRQSLGQGPEFLIYFQGTGAADDSGLPNDRFFAVRPEGSVSTLKIQRTERGDSAVYLCASSPQNQGTAFFGQGTRLTVV.

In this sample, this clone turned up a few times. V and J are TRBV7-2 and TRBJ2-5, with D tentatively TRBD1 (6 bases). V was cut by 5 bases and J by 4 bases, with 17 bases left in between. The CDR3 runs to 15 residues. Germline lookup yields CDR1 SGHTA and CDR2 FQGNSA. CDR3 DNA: TGTGCCAGCAGCCGCGTGGGGGCTAGTGGAGAGACCCAGTACTTC. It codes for CASSRVGASGETQYF.

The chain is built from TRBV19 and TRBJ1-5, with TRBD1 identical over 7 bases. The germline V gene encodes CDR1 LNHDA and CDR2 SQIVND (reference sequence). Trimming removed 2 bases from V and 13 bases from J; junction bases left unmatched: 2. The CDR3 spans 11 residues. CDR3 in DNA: TGTGCCAGTAGTATAAGGGACAGTCAGCATTTT. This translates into CASSIRDSQHF.

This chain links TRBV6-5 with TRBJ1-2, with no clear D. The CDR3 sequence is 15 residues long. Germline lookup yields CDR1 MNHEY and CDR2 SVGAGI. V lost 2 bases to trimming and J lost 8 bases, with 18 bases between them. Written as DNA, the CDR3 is TGTGCCAGCAGTTACACAGAGCGCTCTCGAGGGGGCTACACCTTC. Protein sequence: CASSYTERSRGGYTF.

The CDR3 protein is CASSVGVGGNQPQHF. The CDR3 DNA is TGTGCCAGCAGCGTAGGGGTAGGGGGAAATCAGCCCCAGCATTTT. The chain links TRBV3-1 (or the pseudogene TRBV3-2) to TRBJ1-5; weak D call: TRBD1 (6 bases). The CDR3 spans 15 residues. Trimming stripped 5 bases from V and 4 bases from J, with 15 bases between. Looked up from germline, CDR1 is LGHDT and CDR2 is YNNKEL (reference sequence).

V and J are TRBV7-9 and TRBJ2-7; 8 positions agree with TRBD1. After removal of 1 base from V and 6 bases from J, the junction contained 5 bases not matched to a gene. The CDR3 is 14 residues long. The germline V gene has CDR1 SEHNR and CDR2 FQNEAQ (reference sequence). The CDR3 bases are TGTGCCAGCAGCTTAGGACAGGGGATGGGCGAGCAGTACTTC. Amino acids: CASSLGQGMGEQYF.

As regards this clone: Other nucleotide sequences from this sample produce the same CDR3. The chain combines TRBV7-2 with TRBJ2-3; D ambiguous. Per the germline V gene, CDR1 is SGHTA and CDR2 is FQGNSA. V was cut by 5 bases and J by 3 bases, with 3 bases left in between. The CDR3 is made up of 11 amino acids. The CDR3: CASSLTDTQYF. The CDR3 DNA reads TGTGCCAGCAGCCTGACAGATACGCAGTATTTT.

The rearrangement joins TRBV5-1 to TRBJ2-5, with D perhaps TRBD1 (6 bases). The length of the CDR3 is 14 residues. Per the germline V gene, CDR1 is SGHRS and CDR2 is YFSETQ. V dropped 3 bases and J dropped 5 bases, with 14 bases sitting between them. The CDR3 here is CASSSNGGGETQYF. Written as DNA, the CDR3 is TGCGCCAGCAGCTCGAATGGGGGCGGGGAGACCCAGTACTTC.

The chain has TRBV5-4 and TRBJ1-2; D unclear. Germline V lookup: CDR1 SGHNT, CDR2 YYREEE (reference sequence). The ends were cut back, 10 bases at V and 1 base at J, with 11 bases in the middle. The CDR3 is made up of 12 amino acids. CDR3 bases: TGTGCCGGACTCGGGGATAACTATGGCTACACCTTC. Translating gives CAGLGDNYGYTF.

CDR3 residues: CASSVSYHTDTQYF. DNA for the CDR3: TGTGCCAGCAGCGTGAGCTATCACACAGATACGCAGTATTTT. The chain has TRBV9 and TRBJ2-3; D is ambiguous. CDR1 is SGDLS, CDR2 YYNGEE, per germline. V lost 2 bases and J lost 2, with 9 bases in between. This CDR3 has 14 amino acids.

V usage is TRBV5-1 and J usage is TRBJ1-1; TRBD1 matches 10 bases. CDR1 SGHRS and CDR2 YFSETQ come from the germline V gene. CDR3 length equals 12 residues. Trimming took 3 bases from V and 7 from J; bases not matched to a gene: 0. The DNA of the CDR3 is TGCGCCAGCAGCTGGGACAGGGGTGAAGCTTTCTTT. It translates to CASSWDRGEAFF.

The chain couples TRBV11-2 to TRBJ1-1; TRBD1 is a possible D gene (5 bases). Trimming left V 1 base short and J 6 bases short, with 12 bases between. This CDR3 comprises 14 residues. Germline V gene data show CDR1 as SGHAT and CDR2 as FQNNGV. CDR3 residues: CASSLVGGAAEAFF. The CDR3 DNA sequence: TGTGCCAGCAGCTTAGTTGGTGGGGCAGCTGAAGCTTTCTTT.

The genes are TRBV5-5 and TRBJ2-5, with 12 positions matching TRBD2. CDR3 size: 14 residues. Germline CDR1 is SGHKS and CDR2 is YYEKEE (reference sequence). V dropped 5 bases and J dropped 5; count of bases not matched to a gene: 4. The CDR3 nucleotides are TGTGCCAGCAGGATGACTAGCGGGAGTGAGACCCAGTACTTC. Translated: CASRMTSGSETQYF.

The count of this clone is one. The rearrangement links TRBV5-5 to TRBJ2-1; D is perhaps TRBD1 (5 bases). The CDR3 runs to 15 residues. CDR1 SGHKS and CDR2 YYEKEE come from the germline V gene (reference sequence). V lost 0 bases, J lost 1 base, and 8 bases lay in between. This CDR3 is CASSLEDRSYNEQFF. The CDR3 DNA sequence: TGTGCCAGCAGCTTGGAAGACAGATCCTACAATGAGCAGTTCTTC.

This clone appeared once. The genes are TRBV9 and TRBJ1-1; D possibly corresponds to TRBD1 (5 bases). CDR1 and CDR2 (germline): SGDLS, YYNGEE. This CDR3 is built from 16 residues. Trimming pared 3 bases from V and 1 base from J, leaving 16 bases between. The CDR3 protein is CASSGGLTIGNTEAFF. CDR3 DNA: TGTGCCAGCAGCGGGGGCTTGACAATCGGGAACACTGAAGCTTTCTTT.

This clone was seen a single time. In DNA, the CDR3 is TGCGCCAGCAGAGACAGCCTCTATGGCTACACCTTC. Its protein product is CASRDSLYGYTF. The chain employs TRBV10-2 and TRBJ1-2; possibly TRBD1 for D (5 bases). Per germline, CDR1 WSHSY and CDR2 SAAADI. The V end was cut by 6 bases, the J end by 4 bases, with 9 bases between. The CDR3 has 12 residues.

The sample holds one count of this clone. Written as DNA, the CDR3 is TGTGCCAGCAGTTACTCTGGAGCAACTAATGAAAAACTGTTTTTT. Its translation: CASSYSGATNEKLFF. V is TRBV6-6 and J is TRBJ1-4; D gene ambiguous. The CDR3 contains 15 residues. Trimming took off 0 bases at V and 0 bases at J, with 5 bases between the two ends. CDR1 is MNHNY, CDR2 SVGAGI, per germline (reference sequence).

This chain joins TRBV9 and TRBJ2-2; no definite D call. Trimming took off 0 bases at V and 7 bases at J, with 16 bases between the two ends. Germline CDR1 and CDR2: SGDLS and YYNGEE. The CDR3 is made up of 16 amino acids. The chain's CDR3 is CASSVGVGQHSGELFF. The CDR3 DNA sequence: TGTGCCAGCAGCGTAGGGGTCGGCCAACACAGCGGGGAGCTGTTTTTT.

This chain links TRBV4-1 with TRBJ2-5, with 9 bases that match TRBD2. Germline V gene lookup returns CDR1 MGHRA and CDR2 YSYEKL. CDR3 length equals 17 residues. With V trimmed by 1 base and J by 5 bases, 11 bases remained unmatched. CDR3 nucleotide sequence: TGCGCCAGCAGCCAAGGACTCTCGCGGGGGGGGCAGGAGACCCAGTACTTC. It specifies CASSQGLSRGGQETQYF.

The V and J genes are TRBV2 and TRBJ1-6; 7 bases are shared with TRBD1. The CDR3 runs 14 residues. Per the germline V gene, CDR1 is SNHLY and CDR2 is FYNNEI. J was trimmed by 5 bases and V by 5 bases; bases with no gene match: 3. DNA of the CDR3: TGTGCCAGCAGTCTGGGACAGAATAATTCACCCCTCCACTTT. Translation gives CASSLGQNNSPLHF. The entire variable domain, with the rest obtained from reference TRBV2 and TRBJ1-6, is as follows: EPEVTQTPSHQVTQMGQEVILRCVPISNHLYFYWYRQILGQKVEFLVSFYNNEISEKSEIFDDQFSVERPDGSNFTLKIRSTKLEDSAMYFCASSLGQNNSPLHFGNGTRLTVT.

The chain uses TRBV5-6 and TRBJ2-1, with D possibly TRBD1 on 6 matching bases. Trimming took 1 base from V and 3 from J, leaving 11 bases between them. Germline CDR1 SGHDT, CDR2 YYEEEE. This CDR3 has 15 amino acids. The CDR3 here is CASSLLQGSYNEQFF. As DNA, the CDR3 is TGTGCCAGCAGCTTGTTACAGGGTAGCTACAATGAGCAGTTCTTC.

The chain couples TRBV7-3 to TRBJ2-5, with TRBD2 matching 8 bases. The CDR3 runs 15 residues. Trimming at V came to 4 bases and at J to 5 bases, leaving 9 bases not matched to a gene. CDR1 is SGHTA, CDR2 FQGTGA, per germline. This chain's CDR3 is CASSWGRASGETQYF. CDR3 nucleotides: TGTGCCAGCAGCTGGGGGAGGGCTAGCGGGGAGACCCAGTACTTC.

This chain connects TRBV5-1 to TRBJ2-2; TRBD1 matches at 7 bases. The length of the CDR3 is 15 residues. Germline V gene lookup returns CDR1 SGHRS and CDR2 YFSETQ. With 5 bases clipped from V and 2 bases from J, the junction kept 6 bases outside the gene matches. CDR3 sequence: CASRSGTENTGELFF. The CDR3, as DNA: TGCGCCAGCAGATCCGGGACAGAAAACACCGGGGAGCTGTTTTTT.

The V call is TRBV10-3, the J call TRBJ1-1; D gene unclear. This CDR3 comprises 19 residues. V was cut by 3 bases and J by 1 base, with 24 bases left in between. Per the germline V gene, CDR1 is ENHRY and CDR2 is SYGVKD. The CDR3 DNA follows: TGTGCCATCAGTGACTACTTGCAAAGGCAGGTGGTATCGAACACTGAAGCTTTCTTT. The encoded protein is CAISDYLQRQVVSNTEAFF.